This T cell receptor beta chain comes out of a study of blood T cells in healthy people across ages. It was with a sample-barcoded 5' primer and a J-beta primer mix that a second PCR of roughly 7 to 12 cycles was run. Each cDNA molecule, via a template-switch adaptor with 12 random nucleotides, was tagged. MiXCR was run by TCRdb on the 5' RACE reads, yielding one entry per CDR3 protein. The sample has 600,000 or so distinct CDR3 sequences, less than 35% seen once. The sequence was collected from a woman aged 80 or over in good health. Specimen: blood.

The CDR3: CASSYSLPGTGTGNTIYF. For the CDR3, the DNA is TGTGCCAGCAGTTACTCCCTCCCCGGGACAGGGACTGGAAACACCATATATTTT. V and J are TRBV6-5 and TRBJ1-3; TRBD1 matches 9 bases. V lost 0 bases and J lost 2; bases outside the gene matches: 8. This CDR3 region has 18 residues. Germline V gene lookup returns CDR1 MNHEY and CDR2 SVGAGI.